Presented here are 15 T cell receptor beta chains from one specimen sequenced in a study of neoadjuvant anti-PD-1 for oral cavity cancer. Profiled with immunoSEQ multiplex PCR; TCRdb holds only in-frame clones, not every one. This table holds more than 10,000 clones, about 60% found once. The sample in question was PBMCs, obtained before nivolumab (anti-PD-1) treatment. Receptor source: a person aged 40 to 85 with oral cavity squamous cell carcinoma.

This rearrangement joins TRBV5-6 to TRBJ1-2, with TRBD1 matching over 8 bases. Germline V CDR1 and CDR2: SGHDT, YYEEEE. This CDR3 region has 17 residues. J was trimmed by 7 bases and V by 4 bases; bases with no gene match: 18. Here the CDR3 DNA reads TGTGCCAGCAGCGAGATTCGTGACAGGGGACTAACGGCTGGCTACACCTTC. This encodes CASSEIRDRGLTAGYTF. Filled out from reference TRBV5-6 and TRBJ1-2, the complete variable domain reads DAGVTQSPTHLIKTRGQQVTLRCSPKSGHDTVSWYQQALGQGPQFIFQYYEEEERQRGNFPDRFSGHQFPNYSSELNVNALLLGDSALYLCASSEIRDRGLTAGYTFGSGTRLTVV.

CDR3 sequence: CASSAGGFGTEAFF. In DNA form, the CDR3 reads TGTGCCAGCAGTGCAGGGGGCTTCGGCACTGAAGCTTTCTTT. The V gene is TRBV6-6, the J gene TRBJ1-1, with TRBD1 identical over 8 bases. Germline V gene sequence: CDR1 MNHNY, CDR2 SVGAGI (reference sequence). The length of the CDR3 is 14 residues. Germline trimming cut 5 bases from V and 4 bases from J; bases unmatched to any gene: 6.

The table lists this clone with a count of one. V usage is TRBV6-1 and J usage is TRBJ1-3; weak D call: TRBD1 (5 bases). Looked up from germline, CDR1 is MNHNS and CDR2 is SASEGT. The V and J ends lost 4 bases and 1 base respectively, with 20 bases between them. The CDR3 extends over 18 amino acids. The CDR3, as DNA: TGTGCCAGCAGTGCTCAATGGTCGGGGCCTGTTTCTGGAAACACCATATATTTT. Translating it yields CASSAQWSGPVSGNTIYF.

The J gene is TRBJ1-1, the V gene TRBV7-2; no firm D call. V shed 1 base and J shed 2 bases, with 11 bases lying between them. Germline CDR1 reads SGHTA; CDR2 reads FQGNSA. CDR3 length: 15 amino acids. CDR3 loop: CASSLEAYSNTEAFF. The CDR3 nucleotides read TGTGCCAGCAGCTTAGAAGCTTACAGCAACACTGAAGCTTTCTTT.

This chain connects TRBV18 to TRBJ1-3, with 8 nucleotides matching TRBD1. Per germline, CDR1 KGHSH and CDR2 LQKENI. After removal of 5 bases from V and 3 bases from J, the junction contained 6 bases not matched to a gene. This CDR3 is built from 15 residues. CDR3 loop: CASSSGQGGGNTIYF. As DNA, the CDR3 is TGTGCCAGCTCAAGCGGACAGGGTGGTGGAAACACCATATATTTT.

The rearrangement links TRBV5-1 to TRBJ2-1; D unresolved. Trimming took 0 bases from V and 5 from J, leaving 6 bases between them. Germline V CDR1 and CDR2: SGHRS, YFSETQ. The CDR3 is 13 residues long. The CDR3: CASSLVTDNEQFF. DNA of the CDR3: TGCGCCAGCAGCTTGGTCACTGACAATGAGCAGTTCTTC.

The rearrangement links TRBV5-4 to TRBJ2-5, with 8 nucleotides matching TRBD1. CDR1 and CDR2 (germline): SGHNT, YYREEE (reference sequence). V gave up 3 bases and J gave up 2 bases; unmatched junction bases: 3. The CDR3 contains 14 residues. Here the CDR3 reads CASSYRQGQETQYF. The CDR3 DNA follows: TGTGCCAGCAGCTATCGACAGGGGCAAGAGACCCAGTACTTC.

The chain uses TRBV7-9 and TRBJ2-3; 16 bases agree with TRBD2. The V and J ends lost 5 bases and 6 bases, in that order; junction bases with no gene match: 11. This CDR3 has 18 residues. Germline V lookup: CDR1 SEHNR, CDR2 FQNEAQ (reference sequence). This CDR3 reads CASSESPGLAGGPDTQYF. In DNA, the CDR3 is TGTGCCAGCAGCGAATCTCCGGGACTAGCGGGGGGGCCCGATACGCAGTATTTT. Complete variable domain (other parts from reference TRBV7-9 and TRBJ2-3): DTGVSQNPRHKITKRGQNVTFRCDPISEHNRLYWYRQTLGQGPEFLTYFQNEAQLEKSRLLSDRFSAERPKGSFSTLEIQRTEQGDSAMYLCASSESPGLAGGPDTQYFGPGTRLTVL.

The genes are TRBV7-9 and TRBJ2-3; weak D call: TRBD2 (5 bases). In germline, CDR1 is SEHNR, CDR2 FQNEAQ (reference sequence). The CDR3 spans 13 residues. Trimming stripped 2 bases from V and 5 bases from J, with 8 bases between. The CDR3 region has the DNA TGTGCCAGCAGCTTAAGTCGGGGAGATACGCAGTATTTT. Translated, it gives CASSLSRGDTQYF.

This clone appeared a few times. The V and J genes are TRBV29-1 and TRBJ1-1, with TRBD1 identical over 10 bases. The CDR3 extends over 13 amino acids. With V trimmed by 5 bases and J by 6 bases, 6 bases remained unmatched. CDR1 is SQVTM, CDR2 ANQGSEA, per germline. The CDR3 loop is CSVKGQGISEAFF. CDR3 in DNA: TGCAGCGTTAAGGGACAGGGGATCTCTGAAGCTTTCTTT.

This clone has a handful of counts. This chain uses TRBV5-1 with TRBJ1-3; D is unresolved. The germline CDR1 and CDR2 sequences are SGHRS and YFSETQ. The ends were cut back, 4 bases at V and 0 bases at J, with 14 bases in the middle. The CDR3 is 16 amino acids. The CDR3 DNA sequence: TGCGCCAGCAGCCCCACCGCCCCGAGCTCTGGAAACACCATATATTTT. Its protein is CASSPTAPSSGNTIYF. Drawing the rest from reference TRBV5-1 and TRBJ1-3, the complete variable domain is KAGVTQTPRYLIKTRGQQVTLSCSPISGHRSVSWYQQTPGQGLQFLFEYFSETQRNKGNFPGRFSGRQFSNSRSEMNVSTLELGDSALYLCASSPTAPSSGNTIYFGEGSWLTVV.

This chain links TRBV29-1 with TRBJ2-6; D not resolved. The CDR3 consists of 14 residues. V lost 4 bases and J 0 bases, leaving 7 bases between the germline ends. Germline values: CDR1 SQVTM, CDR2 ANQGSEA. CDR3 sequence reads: CSVVMRSGANVLTF. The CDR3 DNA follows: TGCAGCGTTGTGATGCGCTCTGGGGCCAACGTCCTGACTTTC.

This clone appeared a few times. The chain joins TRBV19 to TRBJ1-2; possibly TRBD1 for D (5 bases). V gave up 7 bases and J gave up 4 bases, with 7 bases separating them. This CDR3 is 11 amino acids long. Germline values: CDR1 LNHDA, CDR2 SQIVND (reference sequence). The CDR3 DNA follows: TGTGCCAGTATGCAGGGCTATGGCTACACCTTC. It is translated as CASMQGYGYTF.

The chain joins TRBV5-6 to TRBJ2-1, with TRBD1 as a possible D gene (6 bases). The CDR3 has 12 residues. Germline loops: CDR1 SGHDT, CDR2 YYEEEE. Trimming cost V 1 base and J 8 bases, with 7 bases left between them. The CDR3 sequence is CASSLQGYEQFF. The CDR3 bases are TGTGCCAGCAGCTTGCAGGGGTATGAGCAGTTCTTC.

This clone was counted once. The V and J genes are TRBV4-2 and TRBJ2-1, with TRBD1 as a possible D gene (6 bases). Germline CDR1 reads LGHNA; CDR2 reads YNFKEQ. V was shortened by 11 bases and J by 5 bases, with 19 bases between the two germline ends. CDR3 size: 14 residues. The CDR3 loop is CAASVLQGHNEQFF. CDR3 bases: TGTGCCGCGTCGGTCCTACAGGGCCACAATGAGCAGTTCTTC.